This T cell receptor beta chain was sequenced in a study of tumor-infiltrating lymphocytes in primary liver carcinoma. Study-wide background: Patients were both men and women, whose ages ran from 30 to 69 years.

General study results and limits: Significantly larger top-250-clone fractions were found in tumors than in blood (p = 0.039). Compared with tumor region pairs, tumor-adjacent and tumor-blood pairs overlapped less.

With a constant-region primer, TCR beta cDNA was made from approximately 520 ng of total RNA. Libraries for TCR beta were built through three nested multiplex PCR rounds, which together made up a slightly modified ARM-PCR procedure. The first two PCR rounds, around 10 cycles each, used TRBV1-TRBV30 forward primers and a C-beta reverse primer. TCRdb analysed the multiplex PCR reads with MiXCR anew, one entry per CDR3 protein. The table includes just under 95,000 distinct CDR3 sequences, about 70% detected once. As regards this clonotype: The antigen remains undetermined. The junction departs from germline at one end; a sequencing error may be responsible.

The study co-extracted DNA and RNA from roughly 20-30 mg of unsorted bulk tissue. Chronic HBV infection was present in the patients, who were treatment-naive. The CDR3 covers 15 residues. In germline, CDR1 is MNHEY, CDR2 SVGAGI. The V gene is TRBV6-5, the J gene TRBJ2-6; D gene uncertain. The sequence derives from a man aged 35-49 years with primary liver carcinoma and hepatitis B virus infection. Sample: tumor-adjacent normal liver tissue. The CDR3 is CDSSYGSSEANVLTF. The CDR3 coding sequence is TGTGACAGCAGTTACGGTAGCTCTGAGGCCAACGTCCTGACTTTC.